This T cell receptor (beta chain) was retrieved from a study of vaccination and CD4 T cells after COVID-19 (dated 2022 in TCRdb). Some background on the complete study: Convalescent patients had a positive SARS-CoV-2 result on nasal swab PCR, and of these patients, several had mild disease and one had severe disease. In the convalescent cohort there were six males and four females, among whom were two Hispanic individuals, seven Caucasians, two Asians and one multiracial person. Participants got two doses of the Pfizer-BioNTech BNT162b2 vaccine (n=8) or two doses of the Moderna mRNA-1273 vaccine (n=2). Post-COVID blood samples were collected from convalescent patients a median of approximately 93 days after diagnosis, with a range of about 35 to 170 days. Post-vaccine blood samples were obtained a median of around 67 days after the second vaccine dose, with a range of roughly 13 to 250 days. Culture stimuli were overlapping spike peptide pools from SARS-CoV-2 and from the common cold coronaviruses HCoV-NL63, HCoV-OC43 and HCoV-229E. Control cultures used a CEFX viral epitope pool as positive control, an HIV-1 Nef peptide pool as negative control, or no peptide. The spike-specific CD4+ TCR repertoire was compared before and after mRNA vaccination in approximately ten COVID-19 convalescent patients and a handful of infection-naive healthy vaccine recipients.

Measured from the cysteine to the phenylalanine, the CDR3 is 13 residues long. Of the read, only the CDR3 DNA is kept; its 39 bases are in frame from base 1. The germline V gene encodes CDR1 MNHNS and CDR2 SASEGT. The junction shows trimming of 9 bases on V and 11 bases on J, and the gene matches do not reach 10 bases of it. The treatment or condition label of this sample denotes: 10-day PBMC culture with coronavirus spike peptide pools or control peptides (ViraFEST assay). To expand antigen-specific T cells with peptide pools and then pick out the expanded clonotypes through TCR sequencing, the study relied on the ViraFEST assay. The convalescent patients' positive SARS-CoV-2 PCR tests were from March to December 2020, which was before the Alpha, Beta and Delta variants emerged in the United States. Fewer than 2.5 million PBMCs per well were cultured in IMDM with roughly 5% human AB serum and approximately 9.1 IU/ml IL-2, plus 10 ug/ml peptide pools. On days 3 and 7, half of the culture medium was replaced with fresh IL-2-containing medium. CD4+ T cells were isolated after around 11 days of culture through negative selection using the EasySep CD4+ T cell isolation kit. PBMCs were separated from whole blood using Ficoll-Paque Plus gradient centrifugation and then either used fresh or cryopreserved at -140C. Culture conditions were generally each tested in triplicate wells.

The study at large found these results: Of the vaccine-specific clones in convalescent patients, 304 of 307, or nearly all, reacted only to SARS-CoV-2 spike and did not cross-react with common cold coronaviruses. The median number of SARS-CoV-2-reactive clonotypes rose from 20 to 25 after infection to roughly 38 after vaccination, but the change was not significant. The study included relatively few convalescent patients and did not analyze early timepoints after natural infection. In convalescent patients, a median roughly 86% of post-vaccine SARS-CoV-2-reactive clones were detected only after vaccination, suggesting vaccine-specific priming.

Library preparation employed PCR. DNA from cultured CD4+ T cells was subjected to TCR sequencing with the Oncomine TCR Beta short-read assay at the Johns Hopkins FTIC core. The QIAamp micro DNA kit was used to extract genomic DNA from the cultured CD4+ T cells. Oncomine TCR Beta libraries from cultured CD4+ T cells were pooled using unique dual indexes and sequenced on an Illumina iSeq 100. The published analysis was carried out like this. Non-productive sequences were filtered out, and CDR3s that did not start with C, did not end with F or W, or were shorter than 7 amino acids were discarded. Antigen-specific clonotypes were identified using the MANAFEST web application through comparison of peptide-stimulated wells with reference and other culture wells. For a clone to be called positive, the clone needed an FDR below 0.05, an odds ratio above 5, and a productive frequency above 0.1% in at least two of three replicate wells. Cross-reactive clonotypes were defined as significantly expanded in both SARS-CoV-2 spike wells and at least one common cold coronavirus spike condition. Using R version 3.6.1, CDR3 homology was evaluated through Levenshtein distances (stringdist) along with unrooted phylogenetic trees (ape). TCRdb redid the processing of the public reads, applying fastp at Q25 and MiXCR, and retained in-frame beta chains. Rows with a matching CDR3 protein are joined into one entry that keeps the most common DNA and genes. The V and J calls come from TCRdb's annotation, not from the publication. The sample table shows some 10,000 distinct CDR3 sequences, and about 60% are seen once. The ten most abundant clones make up 17% of the sample.

This clonotype appeared a few times. Its antigen is not yet known. No per-base quality is available; no much larger clone lies one base away. Sequenced sample: CD4+ T cells from blood, cultured in vitro. The sequence was collected from a human donor who had recovered from COVID-19. The rearranged segments are TRBV6-1 and TRBJ1-6; TRBD1 aligns with 7 central bases. The sequence in DNA is TGTGCCAGTTCAGGGGGTAGGATGGCACCCCTCCACTTT. Translation gives CASSGGRMAPLHF.